What follows are 18 T cell receptor beta chains derived from one specimen sequenced in a study of T cells in lung cancer brain metastases. The data were produced by immunoSEQ multiplex PCR, yet TCRdb's version contains in-frame clones alone and is incomplete. The profile shows roughly 4,500 clones, roughly 88% of them singletons. Sequencing was carried out using tumor tissue from the primary lung tumor. The source is a woman aged 45 to 65 with non-small cell lung cancer.

The genes are TRBV11-2 and TRBJ1-1; 7 positions match TRBD1. V dropped 2 bases and J dropped 4; count of bases not matched to a gene: 10. Germline V lookup: CDR1 SGHAT, CDR2 FQNNGV. This CDR3 has 16 amino acids. Here the CDR3 reads CASSLRAGGFGTEAFF. CDR3 in DNA: TGTGCCAGCAGCTTAAGGGCAGGGGGGTTCGGCACTGAAGCTTTCTTT.

This clone has just one count. The junction does not match germline at one end; this may be a read error. The same CDR3 also results from other DNA sequences found in this sample. This chain uses TRBV29-1 with TRBJ2-1, with D tentatively TRBD1 (6 bases). Germline-derived CDR1 and CDR2 are SQVTM and ANQGSEA. The CDR3 is made up of 12 amino acids. CDR3 bases: TGCAGCGGTTCCGGGACAATGAATGAACAGTTCTTC. Translated: CSGSGTMNEQFF.

This chain uses TRBV27 with TRBJ2-1; 13 bases fit TRBD2. The germline V gene encodes CDR1 MNHEY and CDR2 SMNVEV (reference sequence). The CDR3 extends over 17 amino acids. The V and J ends lost 6 bases and 9 bases, in that order; junction bases with no gene match: 14. DNA for the CDR3: TGTGCCAGCAGCCCCAGCCCGGGACTAGCGGGATACCTTGAGCAGTTCTTC. Residues: CASSPSPGLAGYLEQFF.

The chain employs TRBV29-1 and TRBJ2-1; 7 bases are shared with TRBD2. The trim removed 3 bases at V and 8 bases at J, leaving 10 bases unmatched. Germline V gene sequence: CDR1 SQVTM, CDR2 ANQGSEA. This CDR3 has 14 residues. The chain's CDR3 is CSVDGGTTDHEQFF. CDR3 coding DNA: TGCAGCGTTGACGGGGGGACTACTGATCATGAGCAGTTCTTC.

For this clone: Compared with germline, one end of the junction differs, possibly owing to a read error. Different DNA sequences within this sample yield the same CDR3. V gene TRBV4-2 combines with J gene TRBJ2-3, with D tentatively TRBD1 (6 bases). Germline V gene lookup returns CDR1 LGHNA and CDR2 YNFKEQ. The CDR3 has 14 residues. This CDR3 is CASSQDQRTDTQYF. The CDR3 nucleotides are TGTGCCAGCAGCCAGGACCAGCGGACAGATACACAGTATTTT.

The chain combines TRBV28 with TRBJ1-2; tentative D call: TRBD1 (5 bases). V was clipped by 5 bases and J by 8 bases, with 9 bases between them. The CDR3 is made up of 11 amino acids. CDR1 is MDHEN and CDR2 is SYDVKM in the germline V gene. The CDR3 nucleotides read TGTGCCAGCAGTGGGGGACTCGGCTACACCTTC. Translated: CASSGGLGYTF.

The CDR3 coding sequence is TGTGCCAGCAGCTCCCGAAGGGAGGGCTGGGAAGAGACCCAGTACTTC. Amino acids: CASSSRREGWEETQYF. The V and J genes are TRBV5-6 and TRBJ2-5; 7 positions match TRBD2. Germline V lookup: CDR1 SGHDT, CDR2 YYEEEE. The CDR3 length is 16 residues. V was clipped by 3 bases and J by 3 bases; unmatched bases: 11. The entire variable domain, with the rest obtained from reference TRBV5-6 and TRBJ2-5, is as follows: DAGVTQSPTHLIKTRGQQVTLRCSPKSGHDTVSWYQQALGQGPQFIFQYYEEEERQRGNFPDRFSGHQFPNYSSELNVNALLLGDSALYLCASSSRREGWEETQYFGPGTRLLVL.

The V and J genes are TRBV11-3 and TRBJ2-1, with 12 bases that match TRBD2. Unmatched junction bases numbered 9, after V lost 5 bases and J lost 7 bases. From germline, CDR1 is SGHNT and CDR2 YENEEA. The CDR3 runs 16 residues. CDR3 in DNA: TGTGCCAGCAGCGATAGAAGGACTAGCGGGACGAATGAGCAGTTCTTC. This translates into CASSDRRTSGTNEQFF.

The gene calls are TRBV7-2 and TRBJ1-5, with a possible D match to TRBD1 (5 bases). Germline CDR1 and CDR2: SGHTA and FQGNSA. CDR3 size: 16 residues. The ends were cut back, 4 bases at V and 0 bases at J, with 13 bases in the middle. CDR3: CASSSSGTDSNQPQHF. The CDR3 DNA is TGTGCCAGCAGCTCCTCCGGGACGGATAGCAATCAGCCCCAGCATTTT.

As concerns this clone: Other nucleotide sequences in the sample specify the same CDR3. The chain joins TRBV6-5 to TRBJ1-6, with 8 positions matching TRBD1. Germline CDR1 and CDR2: MNHEY and SVGAGI. The CDR3 spans 14 residues. Trimming took 6 bases from V and 7 from J; bases not matched to a gene: 5. The DNA of the CDR3 is TGTGCCAGCAGCCTGGACAGGGTCAATTCACCCCTCCACTTT. It specifies CASSLDRVNSPLHF.

The chain has TRBV30 and TRBJ1-1; D remains ambiguous. This CDR3 has 13 residues. Germline CDR1 GTSNPN, CDR2 SVGIG (reference sequence). V gave up 4 bases and J gave up 0 bases, with 9 bases separating them. The DNA for the CDR3 is TGTGCCTGGAAAAGGGTTTTGAACACTGAAGCTTTCTTT. This translates into CAWKRVLNTEAFF.

The V and J genes are TRBV11-3 and TRBJ1-1; weak D call: TRBD1 (5 bases). This CDR3 has 17 residues. Per germline, CDR1 SGHNT and CDR2 YENEEA. V lost 1 base and J 4 bases, leaving 19 bases between the germline ends. CDR3 in amino acids: CASSLGRGGAQITEAFF. The CDR3 DNA follows: TGTGCCAGCAGCTTAGGCAGAGGAGGGGCCCAGATCACTGAAGCTTTCTTT.

The chain has TRBV11-2 and TRBJ2-5, with D unclear. From germline, CDR1 is SGHAT and CDR2 FQNNGV. V lost 2 bases and J 2 bases, leaving 6 bases between the germline ends. This CDR3 contains 13 residues. Here the CDR3 reads CASSLWRQETQYF. In nucleotides, the CDR3 is TGTGCCAGCAGCTTATGGAGACAAGAGACCCAGTACTTC.

The V call is TRBV14, the J call TRBJ2-2, with D possibly matching TRBD2 (5 bases). CDR1 and CDR2 (germline): SGHDN, FVKESK. The CDR3 spans 15 residues. The V and J ends lost 1 base and 3 bases respectively, with 9 bases between them. CDR3 amino acids: CASSQVRVDTGELFF. CDR3 nucleotides: TGTGCCAGCAGCCAAGTGCGGGTCGACACCGGGGAGCTGTTTTTT.

This rearrangement joins TRBV27 to TRBJ2-2; D is unclear. The ends were cut back, 0 bases at V and 1 base at J, with 3 bases in the middle. This CDR3 comprises 14 residues. Germline CDR1 MNHEY, CDR2 SMNVEV (reference sequence). CDR3 DNA: TGTGCCAGCAGTTTATCTGTGAACACCGGGGAGCTGTTTTTT. This codes for CASSLSVNTGELFF.

This chain uses TRBV15 with TRBJ1-1; D gene uncertain. CDR3 length: 12 residues. CDR1 is LNHNV, CDR2 YYDKDF, per germline (reference sequence). The V gene lost 0 bases and the J gene lost 10 bases, with 9 bases spanning the gap. In nucleotides, the CDR3 is TGTGCCACCAGCAGAGATCTGGGTGGAGCTTTCTTT. This translates into CATSRDLGGAFF.

The CDR3 reads CASSPRLGYGYTF. In nucleotides, the CDR3 is TGTGCCAGCAGCCCCCGGCTAGGATATGGCTACACCTTC. V gene TRBV5-6 combines with J gene TRBJ1-2; no firm D call. V lost 4 bases to trimming and J lost 5 bases, with 12 bases between them. Germline CDR1 and CDR2: SGHDT and YYEEEE. CDR3 size: 13 residues.

The genes are TRBV15 and TRBJ2-1, with TRBD1 identical over 10 bases. The CDR3 is made up of 15 amino acids. Looked up from germline, CDR1 is LNHNV and CDR2 is YYDKDF (reference sequence). V trimming: 1 base; J trimming: 10 bases; junction bases outside the gene matches: 7. For the CDR3, the DNA is TGTGCCACCAGCAGAGGGGGACAGGGGACACAAGAGCAGTTCTTC. It encodes CATSRGGQGTQEQFF.